These 16 T cell receptor beta chains were all obtained from the same sample, sequenced in a study of monozygotic twins with cystic fibrosis. Clones were sequenced by immunoSEQ multiplex PCR, and TCRdb holds only the in-frame ones, with some missing. The sample includes 15,000 to 20,000 clones, approximately 96% of them seen just once. The specimen sequenced was blood. These receptors were collected from a woman in her 30s with cystic fibrosis.

The chain carries TRBV4-1 and TRBJ1-5, with a possible D match to TRBD1 (5 bases). The V and J ends lost 0 bases and 0 bases respectively, with 6 bases between them. The V gene's germline CDR1 is MGHRA and CDR2 YSYEKL. The CDR3 extends over 15 amino acids. CDR3 bases: TGCGCCAGCAGCCAAGAAAGGGGTAGCAATCAGCCCCAGCATTTT. This encodes CASSQERGSNQPQHF.

The V and J genes are TRBV5-4 and TRBJ2-5; D call uncertain. The germline gives CDR1 SGHNT, CDR2 YYREEE (reference sequence). The CDR3 sequence is 15 residues long. V was cut by 7 bases and J by 5 bases, with 21 bases left in between. Written as DNA, the CDR3 is TGTGCCAGCGGGCGACAATCCCTAGTTATGGAGACCCAGTACTTC. It specifies CASGRQSLVMETQYF.

The chain recombines TRBV30 with TRBJ2-1; 7 bases align to TRBD2. The CDR3 loop spans 14 amino acids. V gave up 8 bases and J gave up 3 bases; unmatched junction bases: 10. The V gene's germline CDR1 is GTSNPN and CDR2 SVGIG (reference sequence). CDR3 nucleotides: TGTGCCGCTGGACTAGTAACGTTCTACAATGAGCAGTTCTTC. Translation: CAAGLVTFYNEQFF.

The J gene is TRBJ2-1, the V gene TRBV7-2; D possibly corresponds to TRBD2 (6 bases). V was clipped by 3 bases and J by 12 bases, with 24 bases between them. This CDR3 is built from 16 residues. Per germline, CDR1 SGHTA and CDR2 FQGNSA. The CDR3 nucleotides read TGTGCCAGCAGCTTGGCGACTTCGGGACTTGGACCCCGGCAGTTCTTC. Protein sequence: CASSLATSGLGPRQFF. The full variable domain, completed using reference TRBV7-2 and TRBJ2-1, is GAGVSQSPSNKVTEKGKDVELRCDPISGHTALYWYRQSLGQGLEFLIYFQGNSAPDKSGLPSDRFSAERTGGSVSTLTIQRTQQEDSAVYLCASSLATSGLGPRQFFGPGTRLTVL.

V and J are TRBV30 and TRBJ1-1; no clear D. The V and J ends lost 1 base and 0 bases respectively, with 6 bases between them. Per germline, CDR1 GTSNPN and CDR2 SVGIG (reference sequence). This CDR3 has 13 residues. CDR3 DNA: TGTGCCTGGAGTGATGCTTTGAACACTGAAGCTTTCTTT. Amino acid sequence: CAWSDALNTEAFF.

The rearrangement uses TRBV5-4 and TRBJ2-3; D unclear. Germline CDR1 and CDR2: SGHNT and YYREEE (reference sequence). Trimming took 0 bases from V and 6 from J, leaving 8 bases between them. This CDR3 region has 13 residues. For the CDR3, the DNA is TGTGCCAGCAGCTTGGCCAATGGTGATACGCAGTATTTT. Its protein product is CASSLANGDTQYF.

The chain carries TRBV10-1 and TRBJ2-7; a possible D gene is TRBD1 (6 bases). Germline V lookup: CDR1 WNHNN, CDR2 SYGVQD (reference sequence). The CDR3 has 13 amino acids. The V gene lost 6 bases and the J gene lost 3 bases, with 12 bases spanning the gap. The CDR3 region is CASSRDTNYEQYF. For the CDR3, the DNA is TGCGCCAGCAGCCGGGACACCAACTACGAGCAGTACTTC.

The chain combines TRBV11-2 with TRBJ2-7; TRBD1 or TRBD2 may be the D gene (5 bases each). CDR1 and CDR2 from the germline V gene are SGHAT and FQNNGV. Trimming left V 1 base short and J 0 bases short, with 10 bases between. The CDR3 runs to 15 residues. The CDR3 loop reads CASSLGPGSSYEQYF. CDR3 nucleotide sequence: TGTGCCAGCAGCTTAGGGCCAGGGAGCTCCTACGAGCAGTACTTC.

The rearrangement links TRBV2 to TRBJ1-6; D may be TRBD1 (6 bases). The CDR3 totals 15 residues. From germline, CDR1 is SNHLY and CDR2 FYNNEI. Trimming pared 2 bases from V and 6 bases from J, leaving 11 bases between. CDR3 nucleotide sequence: TGTGCCAGCAGTGAAAGGGGGTCTCCTAATTCACCCCTCCACTTT. Protein sequence: CASSERGSPNSPLHF.

J is TRBJ1-1 and V is TRBV5-6; D is unresolved. The germline gives CDR1 SGHDT, CDR2 YYEEEE. Trimming shortened V by 1 base and J by 3 bases, and 10 bases separated the two germline ends. The CDR3 length is 14 residues. The CDR3 DNA reads as TGTGCCAGCAGCTTGAGCGGGATCTACACTGAAGCTTTCTTT. Translated: CASSLSGIYTEAFF.

V gene TRBV10-3 combines with J gene TRBJ1-2; tentative D call: TRBD1 (6 bases). With 6 bases removed from V and 8 bases from J, the gap between germline ends came to 25 bases. CDR1 is ENHRY, CDR2 SYGVKD, per germline. The CDR3 has 16 amino acids. Written as DNA, the CDR3 is TGTGCCATCAGCGAGGCCACTACAGGGCTAGGTCAGGGCTACACCTTC. Its translation is CAISEATTGLGQGYTF.

The chain is built from TRBV19 and TRBJ2-1, with a possible D match to TRBD2 (7 bases). Trimming shortened V by 6 bases and J by 12 bases, and 12 bases separated the two germline ends. Germline CDR1 reads LNHDA; CDR2 reads SQIVND (reference sequence). There are 11 residues in the CDR3. CDR3 in amino acids: CASRGGRGQFF. The CDR3 nucleotides are TGTGCCAGTAGGGGGGGGCGTGGGCAGTTCTTC.

This clone was counted a few times. The chain is built from TRBV9 and TRBJ2-6; no definite D call. From germline, CDR1 is SGDLS and CDR2 YYNGEE. Trimming took off 4 bases at V and 0 bases at J, with 8 bases between the two ends. This CDR3 is 15 amino acids long. Here the CDR3 DNA reads TGTGCCAGCAGCTTATGGAGCTCTGGGGCCAACGTCCTGACTTTC. Protein sequence: CASSLWSSGANVLTF.

The chain combines TRBV9 with TRBJ2-3; no reliable D call. Trimming took off 0 bases at V and 0 bases at J, with 8 bases between the two ends. This CDR3 region has 15 residues. Germline V lookup: CDR1 SGDLS, CDR2 YYNGEE. The CDR3 spells CASSVGSPSTDTQYF. The CDR3 coding sequence is TGTGCCAGCAGCGTAGGGAGCCCTAGCACAGATACGCAGTATTTT.

The rearrangement joins TRBV5-1 to TRBJ2-7; TRBD2 aligns across 10 bases. The CDR3 runs 14 residues. The germline CDR1 and CDR2 sequences are SGHRS and YFSETQ. V gave up 3 bases and J gave up 6 bases; unmatched junction bases: 6. The CDR3: CASSSSGGAGEQYF. The CDR3 DNA reads TGCGCCAGCAGCTCGAGCGGGGGGGCTGGCGAGCAGTACTTC.

V is TRBV5-1 and J is TRBJ2-3; maybe TRBD2 (6 bases). The V end lost 1 base, the J end lost 3 bases, and 9 bases lay between the germline ends. Germline V gene lookup returns CDR1 SGHRS and CDR2 YFSETQ. This CDR3 spans 14 amino acids. The CDR3 nucleotides read TGCGCCAGCAGCTTGTTTGGGGGGACAGATACGCAGTATTTT. Amino acids: CASSLFGGTDTQYF.